This TCR beta chain is from a study of CD8+CD57+ T cells in acquired aplastic anemia listed by TCRdb under 2018. Regarding the complete study: A mean of approximately 3 ug of DNA, ranging from roughly 0.19 to 27.4 ug, was extracted from sorted CD4+ and CD8+ cells. CD8+CD57+ expansion was defined as frequency above the mean frequency observed in healthy subjects. General conclusions and limits of the study: Patients and healthy controls showed no significant difference in CD8+ Simpson's diversity (P=0.060). Although roughly 29 CD8+ CDR3 sequences were shared by patients and controls, these sequences appeared highly expressed in patients and within the immunodominant clones of patients.

Genomic DNA was used as template for profiling of TCR beta VDJ combinations and CDR3 sequences. An Illumina HiSeq 2000 was the platform used for TCR repertoire sequencing. On the study's bioinformatics: TRBV/TRBJ rearrangement plots, CDR3 size and DJ length profiles, and Simpson's diversity index were used to assess repertoires. The immunodominant clone was defined as the most abundant DNA sequence in deep sequencing data. CDR3 amino acid sequences were checked for sharing across subjects and were also compared against the VDJdb database and published repertoires. Using fastp trimming at Q25 and MiXCR clonotype assembly, TCRdb reanalyzed the public sequencing data and kept in-frame beta chains. Every distinct CDR3 protein forms one entry, paired with its most common genes and DNA. TCRdb's processing, not the authors' own work, is the source of the V and J calls. This sample holds approximately 190,000 distinct CDR3 sequences; 48% were observed only once. The leading ten clones occupy about 9.7% of the sample.

From the cysteine up to the phenylalanine, the CDR3 has a length of 13 residues. The DNA shown is the 39-base CDR3, in frame from base 1. In the germline V gene, CDR1 corresponds to SGHTA and CDR2 to FQGNSA. At the junction V is shortened by 5 bases and J by 6 bases, with 11 bases in between. Expansion of CD8+CD57+ cells had been shown by flow cytometry in the patients chosen for sequencing. Severe acquired aplastic anemia was diagnosed in all patients according to International Study of Aplastic Anemia and Agranulocytosis and Camitta criteria. Patients had received no therapy at the time of blood sampling. In the study, sorted CD4+ and CD8+ blood T cells from patients with severe aplastic anemia and from healthy subjects underwent deep sequencing of TCR repertoires. Patients were enrolled under clinicaltrials.gov protocols 00001620, 01623167, 00001397, 00071045, 00081523 and 00961064 in the USA. Ficoll-Paque density gradient centrifugation was used to isolate peripheral blood mononuclear cells. Before DNA extraction, CD4+ and CD8+ T cells were sorted by FACS or by magnetic beads.

A note on this clonotype: Its antigen target is currently unknown. Within one base of it there is no much larger clone, and no base qualities were kept.

This TCR derives from a human donor with aplastic anemia. The material sequenced was sorted CD4+, CD8+, or CD8+CD57+ T cells (not recorded which) from PBMCs. Recombination connected TRBV7-2 to TRBJ1-5; TRBD1 is possibly the D segment (5 matching bases). The DNA sequence is TGTGCCAGCAGCCTCAGGGTGGCTCAGCCCCAGCATTTT. Translated, this is CASSLRVAQPQHF. The reference TRBV7-2 and TRBJ1-5 proteins fill in what lies around the CDR3, so the full variable domain reads GAGVSQSPSNKVTEKGKDVELRCDPISGHTALYWYRQSLGQGLEFLIYFQGNSAPDKSGLPSDRFSAERTGGSVSTLTIQRTQQEDSAVYLCASSLRVAQPQHFGDGTRLSIL.